The present entry profiles one T cell receptor beta chain with its context. Profiling relied on immunoSEQ multiplex PCR, and the TCRdb table lists in-frame clones only, not all of them. The sample contains approximately 280,000 clones, roughly 90% of which appear only once. The sample is drawn from a study of blood T cell repertoires in COVID-19. Study details: PBMCs, B-cell-depleted T cells, or T cells were the source of the cDNA or gDNA that made up the material.

The specimen was peripheral blood. The clonotype originates from a man younger than 35 with active or convalescent COVID-19.

The chain's CDR3 is CASRSGGLETQYF. CDR3 bases: TGTGCCAGCAGGTCAGGGGGTTTAGAGACCCAGTACTTC. The genes are TRBV6-5 and TRBJ2-5; TRBD1 matches 7 bases. Per germline, CDR1 MNHEY and CDR2 SVGAGI. J was trimmed by 4 bases and V by 6 bases; bases with no gene match: 5. The CDR3 spans 13 residues.